This TCR beta chain was obtained from a study of post-analysis software for immune sequencing data. Study outcomes and limitations: Normalized Chao1 diversity was significantly reduced in patients versus controls. The study found TRBV5-6, TRBV5-1 and TRBV20-1 among a few TRBV segments more frequent in patients than controls. Samples made in the same batch grouped tightly together by F measure.

TCR beta libraries were prepared from cDNA with unique molecular identifiers. TCRdb re-called the PCR reads through MiXCR, storing one row per CDR3 protein. The repertoire holds a few hundred thousand distinct CDR3 sequences, with less than 45% as singletons. This clonotype was observed a handful of times. What it binds is not known. The CDR3 covers 14 residues. Germline V gene lookup returns CDR1 ENHRY and CDR2 SYGVKD. V was pared by 7 bases and J by 1 base, with 13 bases between. Sequencing input: blood. This clonotype originated in a girl between 10 and 17 years old with multiple sclerosis. The gene calls are TRBV10-3 and TRBJ1-1; no clear D. CDR3 loop: CAIKYGAANTEAFF. CDR3 DNA: TGTGCCATCAAATATGGAGCAGCGAACACTGAAGCTTTCTTT.